The 5 T cell receptor beta chains below come from one sample, sequenced in a study of beta chain features in type 1 diabetes. Expressed TCRB transcripts were sequenced because the isolated RNA had all been reverse transcribed beforehand. Profiling relied on immunoSEQ multiplex PCR, and the TCRdb table lists in-frame clones only, not all of them. The sample has a few hundred thousand clones, roughly 12% seen once. The sample taken for sequencing was naive CD4+ T cells from blood. These receptors were taken from a man younger than 30 in good health.

The chain has TRBV9 and TRBJ2-5; D remains ambiguous. CDR3 length: 15 amino acids. Germline V gene sequence: CDR1 SGDLS, CDR2 YYNGEE. Trimming left V 4 bases short and J 5 bases short, with 18 bases between. CDR3 in amino acids: CASSSDPGISETQYF. CDR3 nucleotide sequence: TGTGCCAGCAGCTCCGACCCGGGTATTAGCGAGACCCAGTACTTC.

This clone was detected only a few times. V usage is TRBV27 and J usage is TRBJ2-7; 8 nucleotides match TRBD2. CDR1 MNHEY and CDR2 SMNVEV come from the germline V gene (reference sequence). This CDR3 is 12 amino acids long. After removal of 6 bases from V and 5 bases from J, the junction contained 3 bases not matched to a gene. The CDR3 DNA reads as TGTGCCAGCAGCGGGAGGGCCCACGAGCAGTACTTC. It codes for CASSGRAHEQYF.

The V call is TRBV15, the J call TRBJ2-1; 7 bases are shared with TRBD1. Germline loops: CDR1 LNHNV, CDR2 YYDKDF (reference sequence). V dropped 0 bases and J dropped 3; count of bases not matched to a gene: 8. The CDR3 runs to 17 residues. Written as DNA, the CDR3 is TGTGCCACCAGCAGAGATCAAGGGACAGACATCTACAATGAGCAGTTCTTC. Amino acids: CATSRDQGTDIYNEQFF.

This clone was seen more than once but under ten times. The rearrangement links TRBV7-2 to TRBJ2-1; 8 bases are shared with TRBD1. Germline trimming cut 1 base from V and 8 bases from J; bases unmatched to any gene: 4. This CDR3 is built from 14 residues. Per the germline V gene, CDR1 is SGHTA and CDR2 is FQGNSA. The CDR3 DNA sequence: TGTGCCAGCAGCTTAGGGACAGGGATGTATGAGCAGTTCTTC. This translates into CASSLGTGMYEQFF. Complete variable domain (other parts from reference TRBV7-2 and TRBJ2-1): GAGVSQSPSNKVTEKGKDVELRCDPISGHTALYWYRQSLGQGLEFLIYFQGNSAPDKSGLPSDRFSAERTGGSVSTLTIQRTQQEDSAVYLCASSLGTGMYEQFFGPGTRLTVL.

The chain employs TRBV28 and TRBJ2-3; 14 bases match TRBD2. Germline CDR1 reads MDHEN; CDR2 reads SYDVKM. The CDR3 loop spans 18 amino acids. The V segment lost 4 bases and the J segment 1 base; nucleotides outside the gene matches: 7. The CDR3 loop is CASSYGTSGGTGTDTQYF. For the CDR3, the DNA is TGTGCCAGCAGTTACGGGACTAGCGGGGGTACGGGCACAGATACGCAGTATTTT.